Listed here are 21 T cell receptor beta chains from one sample, sequenced in a study of CXCR3-negative and CXCR3-positive naive CD8 T cells. Libraries of TRB cDNA were made by 5' RACE and carried UMIs. TCRdb reprocessed the 5' RACE reads and keeps a single row for each CDR3 protein, giving no DNA. The table for this sample gives some 39,000 distinct CDR3 sequences. Sequenced sample: naive CXCR3- CD8+ T cells from blood. Specified subset: CD45RO-CCR7+CD27+CD95- naive CD8+ T cells lacking CXCR3 (TNR3-). The receptors shown here come from a human donor in good health. Some clones in this sample may be carry-over from other donors' samples.

This chain uses TRBV25-1 with TRBJ1-1. The length of the CDR3 is 13 residues. CDR1 MGHDK and CDR2 SYGVNS come from the germline V gene. The CDR3 sequence is CASSDGEVTEAFF. Full variable domain (rest looked up from reference TRBV25-1 and TRBJ1-1): EADIYQTPRYLVIGTGKKITLECSQTMGHDKMYWYQQDPGMELHLIHYSYGVNSTEKGDLSSESTVSRIRTEHFPLTLESARPSHTSQYLCASSDGEVTEAFFGQGTRLTVV.

CDR3 in amino acids: CSARRADTQYF. The rearrangement links TRBV20-1 to TRBJ2-3. This CDR3 has 11 residues. Germline loops: CDR1 DFQATT, CDR2 SNEGSKA (reference sequence).

V gene TRBV12-3 or TRBV12-4 combines with J gene TRBJ2-2. This CDR3 region has 12 residues. The CDR3 spells CASSFLRGELFF.

The J gene is TRBJ2-1, the V gene TRBV3-1. The V gene's germline CDR1 is LGHDT and CDR2 YNNKEL (reference sequence). The CDR3 contains 15 residues. Here the CDR3 reads CASSQGFSSYNEQFF.

V gene TRBV27 combines with J gene TRBJ2-2; the TRBD1 assignment by TCRdb is unverifiable without DNA. This CDR3 spans 17 amino acids. Germline lookup yields CDR1 MNHEY and CDR2 SMNVEV (reference sequence). The chain's CDR3 is CASSILSRDRVTGELFF.

The V gene is TRBV2, the J gene TRBJ2-7. The CDR3 runs to 14 residues. Germline V gene lookup returns CDR1 SNHLY and CDR2 FYNNEI. The CDR3 loop reads CASSEGRQVDEQYF.

The chain couples TRBV3-1 to TRBJ2-3; as DNA is missing, the TRBD2 call by TCRdb cannot be tested. Germline V gene sequence: CDR1 LGHDT, CDR2 YNNKEL (reference sequence). The CDR3 has 19 residues. The chain's CDR3 is CASSQEGVMTSGETDTQYF.

The genes are TRBV20-1 and TRBJ2-1; TCRdb's assignment of TRBD1 cannot be checked, as there is no DNA. Germline V gives CDR1 DFQATT, CDR2 SNEGSKA (reference sequence). The CDR3 is 13 residues long. The CDR3 sequence: CSAERGLNNEQFF.

The V gene is TRBV11-2, the J gene TRBJ2-1. The CDR3 consists of 15 residues. The germline gives CDR1 SGHAT, CDR2 FQNNGV. The CDR3 loop is CASSLFYGRYNEQFF.

This rearrangement joins TRBV28 to TRBJ2-7; TCRdb designates TRBD1, a call that cannot be tested without DNA. The length of the CDR3 is 14 residues. The germline V gene has CDR1 MDHEN and CDR2 SYDVKM. This CDR3 reads CASSLTGSPYEQYF.

The genes are TRBV7-3 and TRBJ2-3; TCRdb picks TRBD1, but there is no DNA to check that call. Per the germline V gene, CDR1 is SGHTA and CDR2 is FQGTGA. The CDR3 runs 14 residues. The CDR3 spells CASSAGGLTDTQYF.

The rearrangement links TRBV29-1 to TRBJ2-5. Germline CDR1 reads SQVTM; CDR2 reads ANQGSEA. The CDR3 extends over 11 amino acids. The CDR3 loop reads CSVNLGETQYF.

V and J are TRBV5-1 and TRBJ1-2; without DNA, the TCRdb call of TRBD1 cannot be checked. The V gene's germline CDR1 is SGHRS and CDR2 YFSETQ. This CDR3 contains 15 residues. The chain's CDR3 is CASSASPGQNYGYTF.

V usage is TRBV19 and J usage is TRBJ1-1; there is no DNA to check the TCRdb D call of TRBD1. Looked up from germline, CDR1 is LNHDA and CDR2 is SQIVND (reference sequence). The CDR3 contains 18 residues. The CDR3 protein is CASKMGGEDEPMYHEAFF.

CDR3: CASSQVRNEQFF. The rearrangement uses TRBV14 and TRBJ2-1. The CDR3 covers 12 residues. Per the germline V gene, CDR1 is SGHDN and CDR2 is FVKESK.

The chain is built from TRBV29-1 and TRBJ1-2. This CDR3 has 12 residues. The germline V gene has CDR1 SQVTM and CDR2 ANQGSEA. CDR3 protein: CSVGEGAYGYTF.

The chain combines TRBV7-9 with TRBJ1-4; TCRdb indicates TRBD1, and absent DNA this call remains unverified. The CDR3 extends over 14 amino acids. Germline V gives CDR1 SEHNR, CDR2 FQNEAQ (reference sequence). Here the CDR3 reads CASSHRDSNEKLFF.

The gene calls are TRBV28 and TRBJ2-7; TCRdb selects TRBD1, and the lack of DNA leaves this call unchecked. Germline CDR1 MDHEN, CDR2 SYDVKM. The CDR3 is 16 residues long. The CDR3: CASRPTRQGRTYEQYF.

The J gene is TRBJ1-4, the V gene TRBV23-1; TCRdb reports TRBD1, a call that lacks DNA to check it against. TRBV23-1 counts as an open reading frame of uncertain function. This CDR3 has 22 amino acids. The CDR3 is CASTTALRGGPSRIATNEKLFF.

The V call is TRBV28, the J call TRBJ2-1; with no DNA, the TCRdb D assignment of TRBD1 cannot be verified. The length of the CDR3 is 14 residues. Germline assignment: CDR1 MDHEN and CDR2 SYDVKM. The CDR3: CASSLGRQIIEQFF.

The CDR3 reads CASSPGVSNNEQFF. V gene TRBV5-1 combines with J gene TRBJ2-1; TCRdb's D call of TRBD1 is untestable without DNA. This CDR3 region has 14 residues. CDR1 and CDR2 (germline): SGHRS, YFSETQ.